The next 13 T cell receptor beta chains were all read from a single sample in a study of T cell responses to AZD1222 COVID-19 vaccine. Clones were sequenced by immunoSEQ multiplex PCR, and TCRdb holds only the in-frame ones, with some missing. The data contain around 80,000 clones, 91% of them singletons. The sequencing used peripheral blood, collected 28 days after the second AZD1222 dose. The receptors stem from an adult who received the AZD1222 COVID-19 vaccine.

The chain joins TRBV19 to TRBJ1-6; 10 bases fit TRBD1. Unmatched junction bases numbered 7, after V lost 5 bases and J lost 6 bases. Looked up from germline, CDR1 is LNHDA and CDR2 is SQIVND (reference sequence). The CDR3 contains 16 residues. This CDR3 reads CASSSGTGASNSPLHF. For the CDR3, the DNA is TGTGCCAGTAGTTCCGGGACAGGGGCGAGTAATTCACCCCTCCACTTT.

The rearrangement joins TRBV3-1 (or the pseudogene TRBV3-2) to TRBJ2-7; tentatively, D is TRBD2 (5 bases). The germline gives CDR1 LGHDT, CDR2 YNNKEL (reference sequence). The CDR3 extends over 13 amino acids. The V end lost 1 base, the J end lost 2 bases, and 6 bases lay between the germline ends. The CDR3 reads CASSQVGAYEQYF. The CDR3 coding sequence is TGTGCCAGCAGCCAAGTCGGGGCCTACGAGCAGTACTTC.

This chain's CDR3 is CASAQRNRQGNTEAFF. CDR3 DNA sequence: TGTGCCAGCGCCCAACGTAACAGACAGGGAAACACTGAAGCTTTCTTT. The chain joins TRBV11-2 to TRBJ1-1; TRBD1 matches at 7 bases. From germline, CDR1 is SGHAT and CDR2 FQNNGV. This CDR3 has 16 amino acids. V lost 8 bases and J lost 2; bases outside the gene matches: 14.

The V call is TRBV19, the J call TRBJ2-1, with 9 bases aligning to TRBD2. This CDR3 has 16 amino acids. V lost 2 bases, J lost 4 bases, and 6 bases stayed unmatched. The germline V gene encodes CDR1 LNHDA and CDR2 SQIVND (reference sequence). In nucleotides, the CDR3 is TGTGCCAGTAGTATATCCCCAGCGGGAGGTTACAATGAGCAGTTCTTC. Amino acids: CASSISPAGGYNEQFF.

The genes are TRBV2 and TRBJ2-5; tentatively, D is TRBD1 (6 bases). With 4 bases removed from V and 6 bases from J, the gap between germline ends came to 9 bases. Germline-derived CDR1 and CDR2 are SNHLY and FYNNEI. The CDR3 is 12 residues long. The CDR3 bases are TGTGCCAGCAGTGGCAGGGGTCAGACCCAGTACTTC. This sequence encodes CASSGRGQTQYF.

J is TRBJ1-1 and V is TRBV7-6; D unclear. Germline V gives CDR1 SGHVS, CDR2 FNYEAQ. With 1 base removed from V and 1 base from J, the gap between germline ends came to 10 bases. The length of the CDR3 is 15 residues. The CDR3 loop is CASSLVQATNTEAFF. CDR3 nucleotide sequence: TGTGCCAGCAGCTTAGTTCAAGCTACGAACACTGAAGCTTTCTTT.

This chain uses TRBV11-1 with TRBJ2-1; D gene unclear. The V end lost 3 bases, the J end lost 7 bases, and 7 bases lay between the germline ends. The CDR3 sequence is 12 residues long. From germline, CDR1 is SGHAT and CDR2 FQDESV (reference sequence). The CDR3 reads CASSFHRNEQFF. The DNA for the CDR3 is TGTGCCAGCAGCTTCCATAGAAATGAGCAGTTCTTC.

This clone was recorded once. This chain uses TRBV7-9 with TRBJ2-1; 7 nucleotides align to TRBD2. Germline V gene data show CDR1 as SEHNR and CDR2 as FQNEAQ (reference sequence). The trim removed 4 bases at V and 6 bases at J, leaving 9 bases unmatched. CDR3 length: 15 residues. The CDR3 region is CASSSAVAGVNEQFF. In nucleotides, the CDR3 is TGTGCCAGCAGCTCAGCAGTGGCGGGAGTCAATGAGCAGTTCTTC.

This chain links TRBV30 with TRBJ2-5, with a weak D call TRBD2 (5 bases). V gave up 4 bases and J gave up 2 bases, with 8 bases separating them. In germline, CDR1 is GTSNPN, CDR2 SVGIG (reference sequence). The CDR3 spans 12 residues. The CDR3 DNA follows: TGTGCCTGGACCTCGGGGCAAGAGACCCAGTACTTC. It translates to CAWTSGQETQYF.

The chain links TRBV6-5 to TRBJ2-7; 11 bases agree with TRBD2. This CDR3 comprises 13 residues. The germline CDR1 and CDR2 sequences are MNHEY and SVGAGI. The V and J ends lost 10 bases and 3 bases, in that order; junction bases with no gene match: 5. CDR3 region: CATRTSGFYEQYF. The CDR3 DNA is TGTGCCACCAGGACTAGCGGGTTCTACGAGCAGTACTTC.

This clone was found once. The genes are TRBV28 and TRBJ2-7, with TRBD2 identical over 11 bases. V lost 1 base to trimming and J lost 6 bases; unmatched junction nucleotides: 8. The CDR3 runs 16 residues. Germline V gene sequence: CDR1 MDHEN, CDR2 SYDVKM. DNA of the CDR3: TGTGCCAGCAGTTTATTGACTAGCGGGATCGCGTCCGAGCAGTACTTC. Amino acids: CASSLLTSGIASEQYF.

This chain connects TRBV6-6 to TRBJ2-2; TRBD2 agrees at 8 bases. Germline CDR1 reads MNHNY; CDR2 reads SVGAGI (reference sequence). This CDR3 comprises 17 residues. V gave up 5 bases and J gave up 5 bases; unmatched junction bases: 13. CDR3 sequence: CASSRLPGTRGTGELFF. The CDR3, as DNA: TGTGCCAGCAGTCGCCTACCCGGGACTAGAGGGACCGGGGAGCTGTTTTTT.

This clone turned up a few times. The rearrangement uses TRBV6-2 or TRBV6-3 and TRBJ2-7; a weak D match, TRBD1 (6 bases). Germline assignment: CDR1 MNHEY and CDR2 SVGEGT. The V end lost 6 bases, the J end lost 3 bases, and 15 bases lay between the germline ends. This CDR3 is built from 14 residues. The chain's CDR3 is CASSRGQIFYEQYF. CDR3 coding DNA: TGTGCCAGCAGCCGAGGACAGATTTTCTACGAGCAGTACTTC.